These T cell receptor beta chains were read from a single sample in a study of blood T cell repertoires in COVID-19. The repertoire was sequenced with immunoSEQ multiplex PCR; TCRdb's copy has only in-frame clones and lacks some. The table lists approximately 69,000 clones, approximately 80% of them singletons. The sample consisted of peripheral blood. Receptor source: a woman aged 65 to 85 with acute or convalescent COVID-19. Each CDR3 is given with its conserved first and last residue. The order of the fields is V gene, clone size, J gene, D gene, CDR3 protein, CDR3 DNA. The D gene is left open where the match is weak. Some rows have no size entry. The others give once, few or many, or a class for an expanded clone.

>TRBV7-9|NA|TRBJ2-1|NA
CASSFASSPDEQFF
TGTGCCAGCAGCTTTGCGAGTAGCCCAGATGAGCAGTTCTTC
>TRBV19|NA|TRBJ1-2|NA
CASSIGGEGTYGYTF
TGTGCCAGTAGTATAGGCGGGGAGGGGACTTATGGCTACACCTTC
>TRBV19|once|TRBJ2-5|NA
CASSLTGWATETQYF
TGTGCCAGTAGCCTGACAGGTTGGGCCACTGAGACCCAGTACTTC
>TRBV6-5|NA|TRBJ1-4|NA
CASQPDSATNEKLFF
TGTGCCAGCCAACCAGACAGTGCAACTAATGAAAAACTGTTTTTT
>TRBV19|NA|TRBJ2-1|NA
CASSIEGDPRNEQFF
TGTGCCAGTAGTATAGAAGGTGACCCGAGGAATGAGCAGTTCTTC
>TRBV2|NA|TRBJ1-5|NA
CASSGGVNQPQHF
TGTGCCAGCAGTGGCGGAGTCAATCAGCCCCAGCATTTT
>TRBV9|NA|TRBJ2-1|NA
CASSALGGSYNEQFF
TGTGCCAGCAGCGCCCTGGGAGGCTCCTACAATGAGCAGTTCTTC
>TRBV2|NA|TRBJ2-3|NA
CASRRSLSTDTQYF
TGTGCCAGCAGACGGAGCTTGAGCACAGATACGCAGTATTTT
>TRBV6-1|NA|TRBJ1-1|TRBD1
CASSERGRTEAFF
TGTGCCAGCAGTGAAAGGGGGCGCACTGAAGCTTTCTTT
>TRBV6-5|NA|TRBJ1-2|TRBD1
CASFTGGFYYGYTF
TGTGCCAGTTTTACAGGGGGCTTCTACTATGGCTACACCTTC
>TRBV6-5|NA|TRBJ1-1|TRBD1
CASIRRTGGLTEAFF
TGTGCCAGCATTCGCAGGACAGGGGGCCTCACTGAAGCTTTCTTT
>TRBV5-1|NA|TRBJ2-2|TRBD1
CASRPTGGANGELFF
TGCGCCAGCAGACCTACAGGGGGCGCTAACGGGGAGCTGTTTTTT
>TRBV2|NA|TRBJ1-1|NA
CASSEWGRFMNTEAFF
TGTGCCAGCAGTGAATGGGGGAGGTTCATGAACACTGAAGCTTTCTTT
>TRBV28|NA|TRBJ1-2|TRBD1
CASSPDRVYGYTF
TGTGCCAGCAGCCCTGACAGGGTCTATGGCTACACCTTC
>TRBV19|NA|TRBJ1-5|NA
CASSTGTLHGQPQHF
TGTGCCAGTAGTACCGGGACACTCCACGGTCAGCCCCAGCATTTT
>TRBV9|NA|TRBJ1-1|TRBD1
CASSRGTANTEAFF
TGTGCCAGCAGCAGAGGGACAGCGAACACTGAAGCTTTCTTT
>TRBV14|NA|TRBJ1-4|NA
CASSQVIQSNEKLFF
TGTGCCAGCAGCCAAGTAATTCAGTCTAATGAAAAACTGTTTTTT
>TRBV13|NA|TRBJ2-3|TRBD2
CASSFSGSTQYF
TGTGCCAGCAGCTTTAGCGGGAGTACGCAGTATTTT
>TRBV6-5|NA|TRBJ2-1|NA
CASRRRSYNEQFF
TGTGCCAGCAGGAGAAGAAGCTACAATGAGCAGTTCTTC
>TRBV3-1/TRBV3-2|NA|TRBJ2-5|NA
CASSELAYQETQYF
TGTGCCAGCAGCGAGTTAGCGTACCAAGAGACCCAGTACTTC
>TRBV10-3|NA|TRBJ1-4|TRBD1
CAISEGTGGDEKLFF
TGTGCCATCAGTGAGGGCACAGGGGGCGATGAAAAACTGTTTTTT
>TRBV2|NA|TRBJ1-5|TRBD1
CASRSGRGQSNQPQHF
TGTGCCAGCAGGTCGGGCAGGGGGCAGAGCAATCAGCCCCAGCATTTT
>TRBV19|NA|TRBJ1-5|NA
CASSITGSNQPQHF
TGTGCCAGTAGTATAACAGGGAGTAATCAGCCCCAGCATTTT
>TRBV14|NA|TRBJ2-5|NA
CASSQSWGPRTQYF
TGTGCCAGCAGCCAAAGCTGGGGCCCCCGGACCCAGTACTTC
>TRBV29-1|NA|TRBJ1-2|NA
CSVESTGNGYTF
TGCAGCGTTGAGAGTACAGGCAATGGCTACACCTTC
>TRBV28|NA|TRBJ1-4|NA
CASSFGVQGVATNEKLFF
TGTGCCAGCAGTTTTGGAGTACAGGGAGTCGCAACTAATGAAAAACTGTTTTTT
>TRBV5-8|NA|TRBJ2-7|TRBD1
CASSLAGTGYYEQYF
TGTGCCAGCAGCTTGGCCGGGACAGGGTACTACGAGCAGTACTTC
>TRBV27|NA|TRBJ2-6|NA
CASSLYGNLEAGANVLTF
TGTGCCAGCAGTTTATACGGAAACTTGGAGGCTGGGGCCAACGTCCTGACTTTC
>TRBV19|few|TRBJ2-7|TRBD2
CASSMREGYEQYF
TGTGCCAGTAGTATGAGGGAGGGCTACGAGCAGTACTTC